A single sample gave rise to the 27 T cell receptor beta chains below, sequenced in a study of cytotoxic CD8 clonotypes in ibrutinib-treated CLL. Clones were sequenced by immunoSEQ multiplex PCR, and TCRdb holds only the in-frame ones, with some missing. Of about 270,000 clones listed, less than 85% are singletons. This specimen was PBMCs, taken at disease progression, from a patient treated with ibrutinib. The receptors originated from a human donor with chronic lymphocytic leukemia.

The chain carries TRBV18 and TRBJ2-3, with no clear D. CDR1 and CDR2 from the germline V gene are KGHSH and LQKENI. The CDR3 contains 14 residues. V was shortened by 3 bases and J by 2 bases, with 9 bases between the two germline ends. The CDR3 here is CASSPARTTDTQYF. CDR3 coding DNA: TGTGCCAGCTCACCGGCCCGTACCACAGATACGCAGTATTTT.

The V and J genes are TRBV7-8 and TRBJ2-4; D might be TRBD1 or TRBD2, each matching 5 bases. V was shortened by 5 bases and J by 0 bases, with 11 bases between the two germline ends. CDR1 SGHVS and CDR2 FQNEAQ come from the germline V gene. CDR3 size: 15 residues. CDR3 bases: TGTGCCAGCAGCGTGGGGGACCTAGCCAAAAACATTCAGTACTTC. The encoded protein is CASSVGDLAKNIQYF.

This sequence joins TRBV7-9 and TRBJ2-3; no clear D gene. CDR3 length: 13 residues. CDR1 is SEHNR, CDR2 FQNEAQ, per germline (reference sequence). With 6 bases removed from V and 0 bases from J, the gap between germline ends came to 7 bases. The chain's CDR3 is CASSQSSTDTQYF. The CDR3 DNA reads as TGTGCCAGCAGTCAGTCCAGCACAGATACGCAGTATTTT.

In its sample, this clone was seen a few times. The genes are TRBV5-1 and TRBJ1-2; D may be TRBD1 (5 bases). In germline, CDR1 is SGHRS, CDR2 YFSETQ. CDR3 length equals 14 residues. V shed 4 bases and J shed 4 bases, with 14 bases lying between them. CDR3 loop: CASSKAGIVYGYTF. The CDR3 coding sequence is TGCGCCAGCAGCAAGGCAGGGATCGTCTATGGCTACACCTTC.

The chain recombines TRBV10-2 with TRBJ2-3; the D gene is possibly TRBD1 (6 bases). V lost 4 bases, J lost 3 bases, and 11 bases lay in between. Germline V lookup: CDR1 WSHSY, CDR2 SAAADI. This CDR3 contains 14 residues. CDR3 bases: TGCGCCAGCAGTGCTAACAGGGTAACAGATACGCAGTATTTT. Amino acids: CASSANRVTDTQYF.

The V call is TRBV9, the J call TRBJ2-1; D is unclear. The germline CDR1 and CDR2 sequences are SGDLS and YYNGEE. CDR3 size: 15 residues. Trimming pared 3 bases from V and 0 bases from J, leaving 10 bases between. DNA of the CDR3: TGTGCCAGCAGCGATTACCCCCTCTCCTACAATGAGCAGTTCTTC. Its translation: CASSDYPLSYNEQFF.

The table lists this clone with a few counts. The chain uses TRBV9 and TRBJ1-2; weak D call: TRBD1 (6 bases). Trimming cost V 3 bases and J 5 bases, with 11 bases left between them. Germline V CDR1 and CDR2: SGDLS, YYNGEE. CDR3 length: 13 amino acids. This chain's CDR3 is CASSDRAGYGYTF. DNA for the CDR3: TGTGCCAGCAGCGACAGGGCAGGGTATGGCTACACCTTC.

This clone was seen a single time. This chain links TRBV29-1 with TRBJ1-4; D remains ambiguous. This CDR3 contains 11 residues. Trimming took off 6 bases at V and 8 bases at J, with 10 bases between the two ends. Germline-derived CDR1 and CDR2 are SQVTM and ANQGSEA. The CDR3 DNA follows: TGCAGCGTCAACCTAGGGGAAAAACTGTTTTTT. Residues: CSVNLGEKLFF.

The J gene is TRBJ1-2, the V gene TRBV7-9; no clear D gene. The length of the CDR3 is 15 residues. Per germline, CDR1 SEHNR and CDR2 FQNEAQ (reference sequence). The germline V and J ends were trimmed by 5 bases and 7 bases, with 20 bases remaining between them. The CDR3 bases are TGTGCCAGCAGCCTAGTAGGGCAGTTTGGAGGTGGCTACACCTTC. This encodes CASSLVGQFGGGYTF. Together with reference TRBV7-9 and TRBJ1-2, the CDR3 gives the full variable domain: DTGVSQNPRHKITKRGQNVTFRCDPISEHNRLYWYRQTLGQGPEFLTYFQNEAQLEKSRLLSDRFSAERPKGSFSTLEIQRTEQGDSAMYLCASSLVGQFGGGYTFGSGTRLTVV.

This clone is a singleton in its sample. The sample has other DNA sequences that encode this CDR3 too. V usage is TRBV11-2 and J usage is TRBJ2-1; D is unresolved. This CDR3 spans 13 amino acids. The V and J ends lost 1 base and 4 bases respectively, with 5 bases between them. The germline CDR1 and CDR2 sequences are SGHAT and FQNNGV. This CDR3 is CASSLGVYNEQFF. The CDR3 nucleotides read TGTGCCAGCAGCTTAGGTGTTTACAATGAGCAGTTCTTC.

J is TRBJ1-4 and V is TRBV27; D perhaps matches TRBD1 (5 bases). Germline V gives CDR1 MNHEY, CDR2 SMNVEV (reference sequence). V shed 6 bases and J shed 1 base, with 15 bases lying between them. This CDR3 has 16 residues. CDR3 protein: CASRRGTGRTNEKLFF. In nucleotides, the CDR3 is TGTGCCAGCAGGAGAGGGACGGGGCGAACTAATGAAAAACTGTTTTTT.

The chain links TRBV4-3 to TRBJ2-7; 15 bases are a match to TRBD2. The CDR3 contains 18 residues. Germline V CDR1 and CDR2: LGHNA, YSLEER. The ends lost 0 bases at V and 4 bases at J; junction bases unmatched: 7. The CDR3 DNA reads as TGCGCCAGCAGCCAAGATTGGACTAGCGGGAGGGCCAGATACGAGCAGTACTTC. It is translated as CASSQDWTSGRARYEQYF.

The V gene is TRBV5-4, the J gene TRBJ2-1; the match to TRBD2 covers 7 bases. The length of the CDR3 is 15 residues. Germline CDR1 is SGHNT and CDR2 is YYREEE (reference sequence). Trimming at V came to 2 bases and at J to 3 bases, leaving 5 bases not matched to a gene. CDR3 sequence: CASSFWTSYYNEQFF. The CDR3, as DNA: TGTGCCAGCAGCTTCTGGACTAGTTACTACAATGAGCAGTTCTTC.

This rearrangement joins TRBV12-5 to TRBJ1-1; D is ambiguous. Germline V gene lookup returns CDR1 LGHNT and CDR2 FRNRAP. Trimming stripped 7 bases from V and 4 bases from J, with 10 bases between. This CDR3 has 12 residues. In DNA form, the CDR3 reads TGTGCTAGTGCTAAATGGGCCACTGAAGCTTTCTTT. It codes for CASAKWATEAFF. The full variable domain, its missing parts supplied by reference TRBV12-5 and TRBJ1-1, is DARVTQTPRHKVTEMGQEVTMRCQPILGHNTVFWYRQTMMQGLELLAYFRNRAPLDDSGMPKDRFSAEMPDATLATLKIQPSEPRDSAVYFCASAKWATEAFFGQGTRLTVV.

This clone was observed a few times. The chain carries TRBV4-2 and TRBJ2-6; D could derive from TRBD1 or TRBD2 (5 bases each). Germline V gives CDR1 LGHNA, CDR2 YNFKEQ. CDR3 length: 16 residues. The V end was cut by 1 base, the J end by 0 bases, with 7 bases between. CDR3 residues: CASSQAGHSGANVLTF. CDR3 bases: TGTGCCAGCAGCCAAGCGGGGCACTCTGGGGCCAACGTCCTGACTTTC.

The CDR3 protein is CASSTSRANYGYTF. The CDR3 DNA is TGCGCCAGCAGCACCTCTCGAGCTAACTATGGCTACACCTTC. The chain carries TRBV5-1 and TRBJ1-2; D not resolved. V was clipped by 4 bases and J by 0 bases, with 10 bases between them. Germline values: CDR1 SGHRS, CDR2 YFSETQ. This CDR3 has 14 residues. The entire variable domain, with the rest obtained from reference TRBV5-1 and TRBJ1-2, is as follows: KAGVTQTPRYLIKTRGQQVTLSCSPISGHRSVSWYQQTPGQGLQFLFEYFSETQRNKGNFPGRFSGRQFSNSRSEMNVSTLELGDSALYLCASSTSRANYGYTFGSGTRLTVV.

This clone was counted a few times. The gene calls are TRBV27 and TRBJ2-1; 9 bases fit TRBD2. V was pared by 0 bases and J by 10 bases, with 4 bases of the junction left unmatched. The germline gives CDR1 MNHEY, CDR2 SMNVEV (reference sequence). The CDR3 sequence is 14 residues long. CDR3 bases: TGTGCCAGCAGTTTATCGAGGCTAGCGGGGGAGCAGTTCTTC. It yields the protein CASSLSRLAGEQFF.

This CDR3 is CASSPLGLEDTQYF. The CDR3 nucleotides are TGCGCCAGCAGCCCCTTGGGACTGGAAGATACGCAGTATTTT. The chain combines TRBV5-1 with TRBJ2-3; D is possibly TRBD2 (6 bases). The CDR3 totals 14 residues. The germline gives CDR1 SGHRS, CDR2 YFSETQ. Deletions cut 4 bases from V and 5 bases from J, with 14 bases between. Full variable domain (rest looked up from reference TRBV5-1 and TRBJ2-3): KAGVTQTPRYLIKTRGQQVTLSCSPISGHRSVSWYQQTPGQGLQFLFEYFSETQRNKGNFPGRFSGRQFSNSRSEMNVSTLELGDSALYLCASSPLGLEDTQYFGPGTRLTVL.

This CDR3 reads CASSGSHTGELFF. The CDR3 DNA reads TGTGCCAGCAGTGGCAGTCACACCGGGGAGCTGTTTTTT. The rearrangement uses TRBV2 and TRBJ2-2, with no clear D. This CDR3 spans 13 amino acids. Germline values: CDR1 SNHLY, CDR2 FYNNEI. Trimming removed 4 bases from V and 3 bases from J, with 6 bases in between.

This clone was found once. The chain joins TRBV27 to TRBJ2-7; D uncertain. CDR1 is MNHEY and CDR2 is SMNVEV in the germline V gene (reference sequence). The CDR3 is made up of 16 amino acids. Trimming removed 3 bases from V and 3 bases from J, with 18 bases in between. CDR3 sequence: CASSLDHSSASYEQYF. The CDR3 DNA is TGTGCCAGCAGTTTGGACCACAGCTCGGCGAGCTACGAGCAGTACTTC.

The DNA of the CDR3 is TGTGCCAGCAGCTTGGGCCTCCTAGCCGAAGAGACCCAGTACTTC. Amino acid sequence: CASSLGLLAEETQYF. The gene calls are TRBV5-4 and TRBJ2-5; possibly TRBD2 for D (5 bases). Germline values: CDR1 SGHNT, CDR2 YYREEE (reference sequence). The ends were cut back, 0 bases at V and 3 bases at J, with 12 bases in the middle. The CDR3 is 15 amino acids.

This sequence joins TRBV2 and TRBJ1-2; no reliable D call. Germline V gene lookup returns CDR1 SNHLY and CDR2 FYNNEI. The ends were cut back, 5 bases at V and 5 bases at J, with 6 bases in the middle. The CDR3 spans 11 residues. CDR3 protein: CASSPQYGYTF. CDR3 in DNA: TGTGCCAGCAGTCCACAGTATGGCTACACCTTC.

The table lists this clone with a few counts. DNA of the CDR3: TGTGCCAGTAGTTCGTACTCTGGGGCCAACGTCCTGACTTTC. Protein sequence: CASSSYSGANVLTF. The chain has TRBV19 and TRBJ2-6, with no clear D. V gave up 5 bases and J gave up 0 bases, with 5 bases separating them. This CDR3 spans 14 amino acids. Germline lookup yields CDR1 LNHDA and CDR2 SQIVND (reference sequence).

This chain joins TRBV18 and TRBJ2-2; unclear D gene. This CDR3 is 14 amino acids long. V lost 10 bases and J lost 1, with 13 bases in between. Per the germline V gene, CDR1 is KGHSH and CDR2 is LQKENI. This CDR3 is CATRSPENTGELFF. CDR3 in DNA: TGTGCCACCCGGAGTCCAGAGAACACCGGGGAGCTGTTTTTT.

This sequence joins TRBV19 and TRBJ2-2; D is unclear. The CDR3 has 12 amino acids. Germline CDR1 and CDR2: LNHDA and SQIVND (reference sequence). Trimming took 3 bases from V and 7 from J, leaving 6 bases between them. The CDR3 DNA is TGTGCCAGTAGTATTTCCCGCGGGGAGCTGTTTTTT. Its protein is CASSISRGELFF.

This clone was picked up one time. V is TRBV27 and J is TRBJ1-1; 7 bases are a match to TRBD1. Trimming cost V 5 bases and J 2 bases; bases outside gene matches: 8. The CDR3 covers 15 residues. Germline CDR1 MNHEY, CDR2 SMNVEV (reference sequence). In DNA form, the CDR3 reads TGTGCCAGCAGTCTAGGTGCAGGGGGTAACACTGAAGCTTTCTTT. Translated: CASSLGAGGNTEAFF.

This sequence joins TRBV5-4 and TRBJ2-2; 12 bases map to TRBD2. Germline V gene data show CDR1 as SGHNT and CDR2 as YYREEE (reference sequence). This CDR3 has 16 amino acids. V shed 4 bases, J shed 5 bases, and the junction held 6 bases outside the gene matches. CDR3 in amino acids: CASSPSGRASTGELFF. CDR3 nucleotides: TGTGCCAGCAGCCCTAGCGGGAGGGCCTCTACCGGGGAGCTGTTTTTT.